This T cell receptor (beta chain) was documented in a study of blood T cells in healthy people across ages. Then a second PCR, running roughly 7 to 11 cycles, was carried out with a sample-barcoded 5' primer and a J-beta primer mix. Each CDR3 protein is one row after TCRdb ran MiXCR on the 5' RACE reads. Of 1.2 million to 1.5 million distinct CDR3 sequences listed, about 43% are singletons. Germline V CDR1 and CDR2: MNHEY, SVGAGI. The CDR3 is made up of 14 amino acids. V was cut by 2 bases and J by 5 bases, with 12 bases left in between. The sample taken for sequencing was blood. This chain connects TRBV6-5 to TRBJ2-5; D might be TRBD1 or TRBD2, each matching 5 bases. This clonotype was obtained from a woman aged 18-35 years in good health. CDR3 nucleotides: TGTGCCAGCAGTTACGCGTGGGGGATGGAGACCCAGTACTTC. Residues: CASSYAWGMETQYF.